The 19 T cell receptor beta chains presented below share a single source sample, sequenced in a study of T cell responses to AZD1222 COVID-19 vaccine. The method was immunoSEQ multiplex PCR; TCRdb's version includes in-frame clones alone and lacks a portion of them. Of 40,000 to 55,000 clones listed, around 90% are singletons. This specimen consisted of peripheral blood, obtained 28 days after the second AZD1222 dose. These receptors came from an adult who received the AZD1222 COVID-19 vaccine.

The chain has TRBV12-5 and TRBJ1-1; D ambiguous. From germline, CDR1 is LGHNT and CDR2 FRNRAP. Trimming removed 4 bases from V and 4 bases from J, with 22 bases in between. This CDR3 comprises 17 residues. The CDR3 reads CASGSDIPGTEPTEAFF. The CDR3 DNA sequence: TGTGCTAGTGGTTCGGATATCCCGGGAACCGAGCCCACTGAAGCTTTCTTT.

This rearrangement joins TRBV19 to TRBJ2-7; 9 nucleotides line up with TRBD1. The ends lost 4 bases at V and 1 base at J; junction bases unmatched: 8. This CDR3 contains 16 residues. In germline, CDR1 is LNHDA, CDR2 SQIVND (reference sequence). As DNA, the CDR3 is TGTGCCAGTAGTAAACGGACAGGGGCGGCTTCCTACGAGCAGTACTTC. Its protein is CASSKRTGAASYEQYF.

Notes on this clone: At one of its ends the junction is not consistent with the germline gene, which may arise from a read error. DNA of the CDR3: TGTGCCAGCAGCCTAGAGGGGAGCGGCTACAATGAGCAGTTCTTC. The encoded protein is CASSLEGSGYNEQFF. The V call is TRBV11-3, the J call TRBJ2-1; either TRBD1 or TRBD2 may supply D (5 bases each). The germline V gene encodes CDR1 SGHNT and CDR2 YENEEA. The CDR3 has 15 amino acids.

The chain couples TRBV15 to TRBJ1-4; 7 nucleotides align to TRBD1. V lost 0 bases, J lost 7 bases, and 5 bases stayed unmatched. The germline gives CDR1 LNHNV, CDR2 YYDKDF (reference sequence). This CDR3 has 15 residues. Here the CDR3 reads CATSRDSQGGEKLFF. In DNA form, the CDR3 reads TGTGCCACCAGCAGAGATTCCCAGGGGGGTGAAAAACTGTTTTTT.

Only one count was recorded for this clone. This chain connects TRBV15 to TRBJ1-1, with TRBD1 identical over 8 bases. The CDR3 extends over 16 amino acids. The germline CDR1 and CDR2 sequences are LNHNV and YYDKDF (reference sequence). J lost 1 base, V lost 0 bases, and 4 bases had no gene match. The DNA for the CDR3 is TGTGCCACCAGCAGAGACAGAGGACAGGGGAACACTGAAGCTTTCTTT. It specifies CATSRDRGQGNTEAFF.

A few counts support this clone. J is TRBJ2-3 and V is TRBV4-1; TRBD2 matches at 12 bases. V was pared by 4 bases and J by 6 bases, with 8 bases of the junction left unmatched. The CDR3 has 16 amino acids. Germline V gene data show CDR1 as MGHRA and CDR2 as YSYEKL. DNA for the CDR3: TGCGCCAGCAGCCCAGGACTAGCGGGACCCCCCGATACGCAGTATTTT. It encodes CASSPGLAGPPDTQYF.

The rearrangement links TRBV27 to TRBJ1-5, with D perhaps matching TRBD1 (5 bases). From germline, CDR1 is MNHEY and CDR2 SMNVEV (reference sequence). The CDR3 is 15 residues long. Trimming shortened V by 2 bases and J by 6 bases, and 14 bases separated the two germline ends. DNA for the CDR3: TGTGCCAGCAGTTTAAACCAGGGATTTGGTCAGCCCCAGCATTTT. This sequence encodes CASSLNQGFGQPQHF.

CDR3 loop: CASSLGLTGFTDTQYF. The DNA of the CDR3 is TGCGCCAGCAGCTTGGGGCTGACAGGGTTCACAGATACGCAGTATTTT. This chain links TRBV5-1 with TRBJ2-3, with 7 bases fitting TRBD1. The germline V gene encodes CDR1 SGHRS and CDR2 YFSETQ. CDR3 length: 16 amino acids. The V segment lost 0 bases and the J segment 2 bases; nucleotides outside the gene matches: 6.

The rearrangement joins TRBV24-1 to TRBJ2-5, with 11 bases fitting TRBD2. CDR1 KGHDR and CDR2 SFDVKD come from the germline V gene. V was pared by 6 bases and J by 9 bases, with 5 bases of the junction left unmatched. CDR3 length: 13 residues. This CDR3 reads CATSTSGSSSQYF. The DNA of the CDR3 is TGTGCCACCAGTACTAGCGGGAGTTCGTCCCAGTACTTC.

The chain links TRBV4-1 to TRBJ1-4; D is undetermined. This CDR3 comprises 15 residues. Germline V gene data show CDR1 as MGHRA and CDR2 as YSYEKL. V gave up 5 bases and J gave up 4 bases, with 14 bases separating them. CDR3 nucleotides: TGCGCCAGCAGCGGCCGAGGCCTCGTTAATGAAAAACTGTTTTTT. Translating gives CASSGRGLVNEKLFF.

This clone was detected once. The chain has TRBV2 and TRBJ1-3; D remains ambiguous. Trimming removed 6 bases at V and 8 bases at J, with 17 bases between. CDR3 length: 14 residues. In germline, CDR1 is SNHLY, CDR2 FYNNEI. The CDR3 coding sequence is TGTGCCAGCAGCGGAGGGAGTTCTGCGCACACCATATATTTT. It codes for CASSGGSSAHTIYF.

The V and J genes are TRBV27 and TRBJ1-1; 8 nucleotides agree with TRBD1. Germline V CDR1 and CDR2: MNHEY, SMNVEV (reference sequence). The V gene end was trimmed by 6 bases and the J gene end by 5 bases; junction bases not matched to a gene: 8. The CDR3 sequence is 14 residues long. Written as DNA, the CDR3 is TGTGCCAGCAGACCGATGGACAGGGCGACTGAAGCTTTCTTT. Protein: CASRPMDRATEAFF.

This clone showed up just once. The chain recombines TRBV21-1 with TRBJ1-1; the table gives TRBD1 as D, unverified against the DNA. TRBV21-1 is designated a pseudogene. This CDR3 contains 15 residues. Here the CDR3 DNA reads TGTGCCAGCAGCGGAGGGGGACAGGGGAACACTGAAGCTTTCTTT. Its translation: CASSGGGQGNTEAFF.

CDR3: CASSDRSYEQYF. CDR3 nucleotide sequence: TGCGCCAGCAGTGACAGATCCTACGAGCAGTACTTC. V usage is TRBV10-1 and J usage is TRBJ2-7; D not certain. The V and J ends lost 3 bases and 1 base respectively, with 4 bases between them. Per germline, CDR1 WNHNN and CDR2 SYGVQD (reference sequence). The CDR3 consists of 12 residues.

This chain's CDR3 is CATSRGPAQGYQPQHF. In nucleotides, the CDR3 is TGTGCCACCAGCAGAGGCCCCGCACAGGGGTATCAGCCCCAGCATTTT. The chain combines TRBV15 with TRBJ1-5; 7 bases match TRBD1. The CDR3 runs 16 residues. The V gene's germline CDR1 is LNHNV and CDR2 YYDKDF (reference sequence). V lost 1 base and J lost 5; bases outside the gene matches: 8.

CDR3 nucleotides: TGCGCCAGCAGTCGTGACGGCCTCTACGAGCAGTACTTC. Translating it yields CASSRDGLYEQYF. V gene TRBV5-1 combines with J gene TRBJ2-7, with D hard to call. Germline CDR1 SGHRS, CDR2 YFSETQ. V lost 5 bases to trimming and J lost 3 bases, with 12 bases between them. The CDR3 spans 13 residues.

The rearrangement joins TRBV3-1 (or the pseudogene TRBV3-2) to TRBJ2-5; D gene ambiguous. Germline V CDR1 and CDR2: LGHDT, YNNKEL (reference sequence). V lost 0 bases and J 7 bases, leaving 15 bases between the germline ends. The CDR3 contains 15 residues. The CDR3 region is CASSQDIPPLRTQYF. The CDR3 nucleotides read TGTGCCAGCAGCCAAGATATCCCGCCTTTGCGGACCCAGTACTTC.

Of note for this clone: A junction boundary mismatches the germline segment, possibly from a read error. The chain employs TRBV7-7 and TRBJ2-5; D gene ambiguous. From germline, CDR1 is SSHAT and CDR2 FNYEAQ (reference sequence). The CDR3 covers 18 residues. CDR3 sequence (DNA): TGTGCTAGCAGCTTAGCTGGTGCGCCTGGGGTGTACCAAGAGACCCAGTACTTC. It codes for CASSLAGAPGVYQETQYF.

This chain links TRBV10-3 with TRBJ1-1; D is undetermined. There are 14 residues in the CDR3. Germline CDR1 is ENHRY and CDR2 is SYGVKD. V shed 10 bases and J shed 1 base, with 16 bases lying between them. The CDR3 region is CASLAVLENTEAFF. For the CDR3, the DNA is TGTGCCAGCCTGGCAGTCCTGGAGAACACTGAAGCTTTCTTT.